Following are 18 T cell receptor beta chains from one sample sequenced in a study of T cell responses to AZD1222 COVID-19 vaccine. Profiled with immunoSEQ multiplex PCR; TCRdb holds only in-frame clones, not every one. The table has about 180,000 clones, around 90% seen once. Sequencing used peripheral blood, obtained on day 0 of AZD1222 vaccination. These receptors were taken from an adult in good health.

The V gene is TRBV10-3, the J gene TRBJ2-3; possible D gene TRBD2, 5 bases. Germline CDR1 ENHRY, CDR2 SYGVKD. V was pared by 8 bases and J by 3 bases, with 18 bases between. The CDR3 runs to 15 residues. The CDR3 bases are TGTGCCATCGGCCAAACGGGAATAGTTACAGATACGCAGTATTTT. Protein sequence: CAIGQTGIVTDTQYF.

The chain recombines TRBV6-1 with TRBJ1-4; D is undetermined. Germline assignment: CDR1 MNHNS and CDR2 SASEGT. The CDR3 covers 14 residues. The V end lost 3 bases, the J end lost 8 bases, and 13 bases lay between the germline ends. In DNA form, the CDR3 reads TGTGCCAGCAGTGAGTTGCGCGGGAAGGAAAAACTGTTTTTT. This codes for CASSELRGKEKLFF.

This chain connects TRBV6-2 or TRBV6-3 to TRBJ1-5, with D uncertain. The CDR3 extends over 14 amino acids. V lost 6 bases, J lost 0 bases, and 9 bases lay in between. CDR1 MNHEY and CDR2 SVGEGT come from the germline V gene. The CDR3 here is CASSPTLSNQPQHF. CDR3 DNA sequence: TGTGCCAGCAGCCCGACCCTTAGCAATCAGCCCCAGCATTTT.

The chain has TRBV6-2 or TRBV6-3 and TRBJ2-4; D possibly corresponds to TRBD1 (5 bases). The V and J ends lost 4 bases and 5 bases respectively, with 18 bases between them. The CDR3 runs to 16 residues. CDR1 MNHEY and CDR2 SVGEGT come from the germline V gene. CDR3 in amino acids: CASSSTGPWGQNIQYF. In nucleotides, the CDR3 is TGTGCCAGCAGTTCAACGGGCCCCTGGGGCCAAAACATTCAGTACTTC.

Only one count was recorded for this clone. Here the CDR3 reads CASSPTRGSSYNEQFF. The CDR3 nucleotides read TGTGCCAGCAGTCCTACTCGGGGAAGCTCCTACAATGAGCAGTTCTTC. This chain connects TRBV28 to TRBJ2-1; possibly TRBD2 for D (5 bases). In germline, CDR1 is MDHEN, CDR2 SYDVKM. V shed 5 bases and J shed 0 bases, with 14 bases lying between them. The CDR3 loop spans 16 amino acids. Variable domain in full (rest from reference TRBV28 and TRBJ2-1): DVKVTQSSRYLVKRTGEKVFLECVQDMDHENMFWYRQDPGLGLRLIYFSYDVKMKEKGDIPEGYSVSREKKERFSLILESASTNQTSMYLCASSPTRGSSYNEQFFGPGTRLTVL.

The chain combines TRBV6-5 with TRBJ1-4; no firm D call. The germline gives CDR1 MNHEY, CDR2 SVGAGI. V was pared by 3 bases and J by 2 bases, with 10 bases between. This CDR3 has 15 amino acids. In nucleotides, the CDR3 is TGTGCCAGCAGTTATTCGGGTCCTACTAATGAAAAACTGTTTTTT. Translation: CASSYSGPTNEKLFF.

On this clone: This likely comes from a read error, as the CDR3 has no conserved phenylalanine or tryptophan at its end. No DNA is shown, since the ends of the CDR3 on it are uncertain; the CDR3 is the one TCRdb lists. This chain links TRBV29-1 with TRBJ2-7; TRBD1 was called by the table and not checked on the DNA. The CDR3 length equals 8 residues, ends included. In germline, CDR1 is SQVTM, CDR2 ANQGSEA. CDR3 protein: CSVPGDES.

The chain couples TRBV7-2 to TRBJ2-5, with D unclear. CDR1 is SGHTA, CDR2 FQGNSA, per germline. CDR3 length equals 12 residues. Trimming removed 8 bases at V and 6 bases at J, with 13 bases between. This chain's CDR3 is CASRDFGQTQYF. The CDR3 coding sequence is TGTGCCAGCCGCGACTTCGGGCAGACCCAGTACTTC.

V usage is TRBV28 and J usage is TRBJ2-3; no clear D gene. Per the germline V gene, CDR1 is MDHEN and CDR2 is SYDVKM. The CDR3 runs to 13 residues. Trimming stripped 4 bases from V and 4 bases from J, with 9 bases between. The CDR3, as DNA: TGTGCCAGCAGTTCCCCGGGCTCAGATACGCAGTATTTT. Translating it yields CASSSPGSDTQYF.

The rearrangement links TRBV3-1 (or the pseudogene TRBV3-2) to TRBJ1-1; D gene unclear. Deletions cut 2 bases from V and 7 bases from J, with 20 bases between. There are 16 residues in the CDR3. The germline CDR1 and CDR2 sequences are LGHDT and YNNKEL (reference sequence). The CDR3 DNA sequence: TGTGCCAGCAGCCAAATACCGGCCCTACCATCCGATGAAGCTTTCTTT. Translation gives CASSQIPALPSDEAFF.

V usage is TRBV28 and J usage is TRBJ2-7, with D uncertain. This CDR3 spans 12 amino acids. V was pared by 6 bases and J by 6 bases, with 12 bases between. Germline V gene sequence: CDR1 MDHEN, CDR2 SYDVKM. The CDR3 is CASRGLIGEQYF. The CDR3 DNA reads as TGTGCCAGCAGAGGTCTAATCGGCGAGCAGTACTTC.

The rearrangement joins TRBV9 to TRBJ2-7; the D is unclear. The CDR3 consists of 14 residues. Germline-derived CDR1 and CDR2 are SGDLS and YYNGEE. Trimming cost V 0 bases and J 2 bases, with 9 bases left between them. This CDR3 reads CASSVGNLAYEQYF. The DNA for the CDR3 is TGTGCCAGCAGCGTAGGAAACCTTGCCTACGAGCAGTACTTC.

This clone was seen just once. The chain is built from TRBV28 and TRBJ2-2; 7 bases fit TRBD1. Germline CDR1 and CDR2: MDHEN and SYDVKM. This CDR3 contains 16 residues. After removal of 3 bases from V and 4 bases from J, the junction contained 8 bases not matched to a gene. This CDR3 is CASSFRWTGRTGELFF. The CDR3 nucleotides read TGTGCCAGCAGTTTTAGATGGACAGGACGCACCGGGGAGCTGTTTTTT.

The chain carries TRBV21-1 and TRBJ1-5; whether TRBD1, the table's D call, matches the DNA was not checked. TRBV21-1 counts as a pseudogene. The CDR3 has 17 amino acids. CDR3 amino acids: CASSKADHDRPNQPQHF. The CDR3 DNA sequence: TGTGCCAGCAGCAAAGCGGATCATGACAGGCCCAATCAGCCCCAGCATTTT.

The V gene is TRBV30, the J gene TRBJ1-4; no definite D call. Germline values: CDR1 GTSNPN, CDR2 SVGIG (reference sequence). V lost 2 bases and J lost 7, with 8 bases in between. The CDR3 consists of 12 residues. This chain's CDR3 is CAWSPAGEKLFF. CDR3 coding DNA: TGTGCCTGGAGTCCGGCGGGTGAAAAACTGTTTTTT.

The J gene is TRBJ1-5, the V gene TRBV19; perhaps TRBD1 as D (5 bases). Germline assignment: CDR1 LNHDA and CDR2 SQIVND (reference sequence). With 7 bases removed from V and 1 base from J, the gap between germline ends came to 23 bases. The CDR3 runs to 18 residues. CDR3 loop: CASTEYRGPSNSNQPQHF. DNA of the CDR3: TGTGCCAGTACCGAATACCGGGGACCGTCTAACAGCAATCAGCCCCAGCATTTT.

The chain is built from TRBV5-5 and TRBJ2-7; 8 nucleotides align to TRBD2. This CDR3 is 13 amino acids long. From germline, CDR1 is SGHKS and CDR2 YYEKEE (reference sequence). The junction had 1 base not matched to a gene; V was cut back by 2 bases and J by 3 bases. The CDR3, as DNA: TGTGCCAGCAGCTTACGGGAGGGCTACGAGCAGTACTTC. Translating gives CASSLREGYEQYF.

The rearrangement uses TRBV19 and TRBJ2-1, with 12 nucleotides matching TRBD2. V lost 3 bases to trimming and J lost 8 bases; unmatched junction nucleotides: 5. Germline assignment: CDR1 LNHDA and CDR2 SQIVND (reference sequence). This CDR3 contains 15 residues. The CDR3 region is CASSISPSGRDEQFF. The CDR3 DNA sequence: TGTGCCAGTAGTATTTCCCCTAGCGGGAGGGATGAGCAGTTCTTC.